The next 26 T cell receptor beta chains were all read from a single sample in a study of response to subunit inactivated influenza vaccine. TCRdb reprocessed the RT-PCR reads with MiXCR, giving one entry per CDR3 protein. The data show under 950,000 distinct CDR3 sequences, 21% seen once. Sequencing was performed on PBMCs from blood, taken roughly 5 days after vaccination. These receptors came from a man aged 45 to 65 who received an inactivated influenza vaccine.

The CDR3 region is CSARELLNYGYTF. The CDR3 region has the DNA TGCAGTGCTAGAGAGTTGCTGAACTATGGCTACACCTTC. This rearrangement joins TRBV20-1 to TRBJ1-2; D unclear. This CDR3 spans 13 amino acids. Germline CDR1 is DFQATT and CDR2 is SNEGSKA (reference sequence). The germline V and J ends were trimmed by 0 bases and 2 bases, with 7 bases remaining between them.

This clonotype came up a few times. The J gene is TRBJ2-5, the V gene TRBV11-2; 9 bases are a match to TRBD1. Trimming at V came to 1 base and at J to 3 bases, leaving 3 bases not matched to a gene. CDR1 and CDR2 from the germline V gene are SGHAT and FQNNGV. CDR3 size: 15 residues. CDR3 sequence reads: CASSLGGTGKETQYF. The CDR3 DNA sequence: TGTGCCAGCAGCTTAGGGGGGACAGGGAAAGAGACCCAGTACTTC.

This chain connects TRBV5-1 to TRBJ2-7; maybe TRBD1 (6 bases). The CDR3 length is 14 residues. The germline gives CDR1 SGHRS, CDR2 YFSETQ. V lost 5 bases, J lost 0 bases, and 12 bases lay in between. CDR3 amino acids: CASRAGASSYEQYF. CDR3 coding DNA: TGCGCCAGCAGGGCAGGGGCCAGCTCCTACGAGCAGTACTTC.

This clonotype has more than one count but fewer than ten. The rearrangement links TRBV4-2 to TRBJ1-4; 7 nucleotides align to TRBD1. The CDR3 totals 15 residues. V was pared by 2 bases and J by 7 bases, with 7 bases of the junction left unmatched. Germline V gene sequence: CDR1 LGHNA, CDR2 YNFKEQ. The CDR3: CASSQKQGYGEKLFF. The CDR3 region has the DNA TGTGCCAGCAGCCAAAAACAGGGGTACGGTGAAAAACTGTTTTTT.

This clonotype was counted between two and nine times. The chain links TRBV20-1 to TRBJ2-4, with TRBD2 matching 8 bases. CDR3 length equals 13 residues. The germline V gene has CDR1 DFQATT and CDR2 SNEGSKA (reference sequence). V was pared by 0 bases and J by 6 bases, with 1 base of the junction left unmatched. The CDR3 nucleotides read TGCAGTGCTAGAGAAGCGGGGGCAAACATTCAGTACTTC. As protein: CSAREAGANIQYF.

This clonotype turned up a few times. The rearrangement joins TRBV20-1 to TRBJ2-1; 10 bases are a match to TRBD2. CDR1 is DFQATT and CDR2 is SNEGSKA in the germline V gene (reference sequence). The CDR3 has 16 amino acids. The V segment lost 5 bases and the J segment 6 bases; nucleotides outside the gene matches: 13. The chain's CDR3 is CSAAVLAGKVANEQFF. The CDR3 coding sequence is TGCAGTGCTGCAGTACTAGCGGGAAAAGTTGCCAATGAGCAGTTCTTC.

The gene calls are TRBV7-6 and TRBJ2-1; D might be TRBD1 or TRBD2, each matching 5 bases. The length of the CDR3 is 16 residues. V gave up 2 bases and J gave up 4 bases, with 15 bases separating them. The germline V gene has CDR1 SGHVS and CDR2 FNYEAQ. CDR3 amino acids: CASSLFGGSGYNEQFF. CDR3 coding DNA: TGTGCCAGCAGCTTATTTGGGGGTTCAGGGTACAATGAGCAGTTCTTC. Variable domain in full (rest from reference TRBV7-6 and TRBJ2-1): GAGVSQSPRYKVTKRGQDVALRCDPISGHVSLYWYRQALGQGPEFLTYFNYEAQQDKSGLPNDRFSAERPEGSISTLTIQRTEQRDSAMYRCASSLFGGSGYNEQFFGPGTRLTVL.

The genes are TRBV5-5 and TRBJ2-5; 7 nucleotides match TRBD2. V shed 4 bases, J shed 4 bases, and the junction held 13 bases outside the gene matches. This CDR3 contains 16 residues. CDR1 is SGHKS, CDR2 YYEKEE, per germline (reference sequence). CDR3 loop: CASSVGASGEGETQYF. The DNA for the CDR3 is TGTGCCAGCAGCGTTGGGGCTAGCGGAGAGGGAGAGACCCAGTACTTC.

The rearrangement uses TRBV4-1 and TRBJ2-1; no definite D call. From germline, CDR1 is MGHRA and CDR2 YSYEKL. Trimming left V 0 bases short and J 3 bases short, with 6 bases between. The CDR3 is 14 residues long. The CDR3 sequence: CASSQDANYNEQFF. The CDR3 DNA follows: TGCGCCAGCAGCCAAGATGCCAACTACAATGAGCAGTTCTTC.

This chain connects TRBV7-3 to TRBJ2-1; TRBD2 matches 11 bases. The ends lost 5 bases at V and 6 bases at J; junction bases unmatched: 9. The CDR3 length is 16 residues. Germline values: CDR1 SGHTA, CDR2 FQGTGA. The CDR3 DNA reads TGTGCCAGCAGCCCCGTTAGCGGGAGGGCCGCCAATGAGCAGTTCTTC. Translating it yields CASSPVSGRAANEQFF.

The genes are TRBV28 and TRBJ1-6; TRBD1 matches 7 bases. CDR3 length: 14 residues. V was clipped by 8 bases and J by 9 bases; unmatched bases: 10. Germline lookup yields CDR1 MDHEN and CDR2 SYDVKM. CDR3 bases: TGTGCCAGCCTGGGGGGGACAGTGAGTTCACCCCTCCACTTT. This translates into CASLGGTVSSPLHF. The full variable domain, in which reference TRBV28 and TRBJ1-6 provide the parts outside the CDR3, is DVKVTQSSRYLVKRTGEKVFLECVQDMDHENMFWYRQDPGLGLRLIYFSYDVKMKEKGDIPEGYSVSREKKERFSLILESASTNQTSMYLCASLGGTVSSPLHFGNGTRLTVT.

The chain employs TRBV7-2 and TRBJ2-3; 12 bases are shared with TRBD2. CDR3 size: 16 residues. Trimming cost V 3 bases and J 3 bases; bases outside gene matches: 4. Germline CDR1 and CDR2: SGHTA and FQGNSA. The CDR3 DNA sequence: TGTGCCAGCAGCTTGGTCCTAGCGGGGGGGACAGATACGCAGTATTTT. Amino acids: CASSLVLAGGTDTQYF.

The rearrangement links TRBV20-1 to TRBJ2-5; 7 nucleotides align to TRBD2. This CDR3 has 12 residues. Germline CDR1 is DFQATT and CDR2 is SNEGSKA (reference sequence). Trimming took 3 bases from V and 7 from J; bases not matched to a gene: 5. CDR3 amino acids: CSASGRGGTQYF. CDR3 DNA: TGCAGTGCTAGCGGGCGCGGGGGGACCCAGTACTTC.

This clonotype came up a few times. V gene TRBV20-1 combines with J gene TRBJ2-7; 8 nucleotides line up with TRBD2. Germline loops: CDR1 DFQATT, CDR2 SNEGSKA (reference sequence). With V trimmed by 8 bases and J by 6 bases, 9 bases remained unmatched. This CDR3 region has 12 residues. As DNA, the CDR3 is TGCAGTCCGAGCGGGAGTTCCGGCGAGCAGTACTTC. Encoded protein: CSPSGSSGEQYF.

The chain uses TRBV28 and TRBJ2-1; the D gene is possibly TRBD2 (6 bases). Trimming took 6 bases from V and 6 from J, leaving 15 bases between them. Germline V gene lookup returns CDR1 MDHEN and CDR2 SYDVKM. The CDR3 extends over 14 amino acids. The CDR3, as DNA: TGTGCCAGCAGCCTCGCTAGCGCGATCAATGAGCAGTTCTTC. It is translated as CASSLASAINEQFF.

This clonotype was seen a few times. The chain couples TRBV5-1 to TRBJ2-5, with 8 positions matching TRBD1. V was pared by 4 bases and J by 7 bases, with 9 bases of the junction left unmatched. This CDR3 region has 14 residues. Germline V gene data show CDR1 as SGHRS and CDR2 as YFSETQ. The CDR3 protein is CASSTRTGYGTQYF. The CDR3 DNA sequence: TGCGCCAGCAGCACAAGGACAGGGTACGGGACCCAGTACTTC.

This chain connects TRBV5-1 to TRBJ1-6; D perhaps matches TRBD1 (5 bases). This CDR3 has 14 amino acids. Germline CDR1 SGHRS, CDR2 YFSETQ. Deletions cut 4 bases from V and 10 bases from J, with 15 bases between. The CDR3 is CASSPGWLESPLHF. The CDR3 DNA reads TGCGCCAGCAGCCCAGGGTGGTTGGAATCACCCCTCCACTTT.

The gene calls are TRBV24-1 and TRBJ2-5; TRBD2 matches 7 bases. The V gene's germline CDR1 is KGHDR and CDR2 SFDVKD. Losses at the gene ends were 6 bases for V and 3 bases for J; bases not matched to a gene: 9. The CDR3 is made up of 15 amino acids. The CDR3 region has the DNA TGTGCCACCAGTACCTCAATTGGACTAGAAGAGACCCAGTACTTC. Translation gives CATSTSIGLEETQYF.

This clonotype occurred many times. CDR3 in DNA: TGTGCCTGGAGTGTAGGTGGGATCTATGGCTACACCTTC. It codes for CAWSVGGIYGYTF. The chain combines TRBV30 with TRBJ1-2; D unclear. The germline CDR1 and CDR2 sequences are GTSNPN and SVGIG (reference sequence). With 0 bases removed from V and 4 bases from J, the gap between germline ends came to 9 bases. CDR3 size: 13 residues.

This clonotype has just a few counts. The chain employs TRBV7-8 and TRBJ2-7; perhaps TRBD1 as D (6 bases). V lost 8 bases and J lost 5, with 19 bases in between. Germline CDR1 and CDR2: SGHVS and FQNEAQ. This CDR3 has 14 amino acids. This CDR3 is CASSIGGPAHEQYF. The DNA of the CDR3 is TGTGCCAGCTCCATAGGGGGACCGGCCCACGAGCAGTACTTC. Full variable domain (remainder filled in from reference TRBV7-8 and TRBJ2-7): GAGVSQSPRYKVAKRGQDVALRCDPISGHVSLFWYQQALGQGPEFLTYFQNEAQLDKSGLPSDRFFAERPEGSVSTLKIQRTQQEDSAVYLCASSIGGPAHEQYFGPGTRLTVT.

This clonotype was detected only a few times. This chain connects TRBV20-1 to TRBJ2-3; the match to TRBD2 covers 14 bases. Unmatched junction bases numbered 7, after V lost 0 bases and J lost 5 bases. The CDR3 is 17 amino acids. Looked up from germline, CDR1 is DFQATT and CDR2 is SNEGSKA (reference sequence). CDR3 sequence: CSARDLRLAGGIDTQYF. CDR3 DNA: TGCAGTGCTAGAGACCTACGACTAGCGGGAGGGATAGATACGCAGTATTTT.

This clonotype turned up a few times. The chain employs TRBV20-1 and TRBJ2-3, with 7 bases lining up with TRBD2. V was clipped by 1 base and J by 5 bases; unmatched bases: 15. The CDR3 loop spans 17 amino acids. Germline lookup yields CDR1 DFQATT and CDR2 SNEGSKA (reference sequence). CDR3 loop: CSARALDPTSIQDTQYF. The CDR3 DNA follows: TGCAGTGCTAGAGCGCTTGACCCGACTAGCATTCAAGATACGCAGTATTTT.

The V and J genes are TRBV7-8 and TRBJ2-3; unclear D gene. Between the trimmed V and J ends, which lost 2 bases and 0 bases, there was a span of 18 bases. The germline V gene encodes CDR1 SGHVS and CDR2 FQNEAQ. The length of the CDR3 is 18 residues. The CDR3, as DNA: TGTGCCAGCAGCTTACCGCGGTATACCGCTAGTAGCACAGATACGCAGTATTTT. Amino acid sequence: CASSLPRYTASSTDTQYF.

There are a few counts of this clonotype. The V call is TRBV11-1, the J call TRBJ2-2, with D perhaps matching TRBD1 (6 bases). The ends were cut back, 5 bases at V and 3 bases at J, with 13 bases in the middle. The germline V gene encodes CDR1 SGHAT and CDR2 FQDESV (reference sequence). The CDR3 length is 15 residues. CDR3 coding DNA: TGTGCCAGCAGCGACCCAAACAGGGACACCGGGGAGCTGTTTTTT. It encodes CASSDPNRDTGELFF.

This clonotype has just a few counts. V gene TRBV5-1 combines with J gene TRBJ2-2; tentatively, D is TRBD2 (6 bases). Germline V CDR1 and CDR2: SGHRS, YFSETQ. V was shortened by 0 bases and J by 5 bases, with 11 bases between the two germline ends. CDR3 size: 15 residues. The CDR3 reads CASSLDGGMTGELFF. As DNA, the CDR3 is TGCGCCAGCAGCTTGGACGGGGGTATGACCGGGGAGCTGTTTTTT.

The J gene is TRBJ2-3, the V gene TRBV7-8; D is unresolved. The CDR3 contains 15 residues. Deletions cut 1 base from V and 2 bases from J, with 10 bases between. CDR1 and CDR2 from the germline V gene are SGHVS and FQNEAQ. The CDR3 region has the DNA TGTGCCAGCAGCTTAGGGGTCGTCCCCACAGATACGCAGTATTTT. Residues: CASSLGVVPTDTQYF.